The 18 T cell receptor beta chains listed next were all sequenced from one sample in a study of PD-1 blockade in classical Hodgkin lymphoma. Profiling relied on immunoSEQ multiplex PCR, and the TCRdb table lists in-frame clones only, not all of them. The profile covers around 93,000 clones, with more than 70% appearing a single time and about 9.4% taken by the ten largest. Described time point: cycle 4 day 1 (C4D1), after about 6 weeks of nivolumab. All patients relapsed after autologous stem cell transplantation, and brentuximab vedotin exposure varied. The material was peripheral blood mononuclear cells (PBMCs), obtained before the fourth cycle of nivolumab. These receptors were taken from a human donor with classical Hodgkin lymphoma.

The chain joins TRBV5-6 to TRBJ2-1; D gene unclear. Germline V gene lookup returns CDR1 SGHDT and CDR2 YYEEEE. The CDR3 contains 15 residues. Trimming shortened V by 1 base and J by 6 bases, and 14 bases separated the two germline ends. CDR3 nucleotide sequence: TGTGCCAGCAGCTTGAAGCCAGCCCCCCCCAATGAGCAGTTCTTC. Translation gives CASSLKPAPPNEQFF.

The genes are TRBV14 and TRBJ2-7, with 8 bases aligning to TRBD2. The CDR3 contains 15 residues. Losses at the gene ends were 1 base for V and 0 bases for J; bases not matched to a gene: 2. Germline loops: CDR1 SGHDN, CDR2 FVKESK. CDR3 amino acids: CASSQGSGGSYEQYF. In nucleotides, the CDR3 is TGTGCCAGCAGCCAAGGAAGCGGGGGCTCCTACGAGCAGTACTTC.

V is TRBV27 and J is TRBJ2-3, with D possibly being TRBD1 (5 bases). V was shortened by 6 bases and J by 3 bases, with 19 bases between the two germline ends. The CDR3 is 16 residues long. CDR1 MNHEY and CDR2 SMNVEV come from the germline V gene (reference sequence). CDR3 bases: TGTGCCAGCAGCCCAGGAACAGGATTGGGTACAGATACGCAGTATTTT. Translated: CASSPGTGLGTDTQYF.

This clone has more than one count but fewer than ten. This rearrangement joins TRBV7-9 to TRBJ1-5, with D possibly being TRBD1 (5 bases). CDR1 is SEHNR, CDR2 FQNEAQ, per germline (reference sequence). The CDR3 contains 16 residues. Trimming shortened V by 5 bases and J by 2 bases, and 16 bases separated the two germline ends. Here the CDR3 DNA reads TGTGCCAGCAGCCCATTAGGAGGGGCAGGCAATCAGCCCCAGCATTTT. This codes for CASSPLGGAGNQPQHF.

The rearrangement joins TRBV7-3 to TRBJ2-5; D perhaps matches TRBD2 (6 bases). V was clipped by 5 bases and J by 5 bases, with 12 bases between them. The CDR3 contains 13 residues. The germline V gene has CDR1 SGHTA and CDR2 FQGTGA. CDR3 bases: TGTGCCAGCAGCAACATACGGGGGGAGACCCAGTACTTC. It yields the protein CASSNIRGETQYF.

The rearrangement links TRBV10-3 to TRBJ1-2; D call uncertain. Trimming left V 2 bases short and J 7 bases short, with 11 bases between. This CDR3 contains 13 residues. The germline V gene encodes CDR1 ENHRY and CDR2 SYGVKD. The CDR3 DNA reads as TGTGCCATCAGTGAGACGGAGAGGGTTGGCTACACCTTC. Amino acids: CAISETERVGYTF.

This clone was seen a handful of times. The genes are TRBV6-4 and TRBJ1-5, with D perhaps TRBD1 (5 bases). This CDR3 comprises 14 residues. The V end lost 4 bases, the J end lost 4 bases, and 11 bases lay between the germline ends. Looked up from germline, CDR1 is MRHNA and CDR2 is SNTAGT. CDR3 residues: CASSGRGTNQPQHF. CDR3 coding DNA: TGTGCCAGCAGTGGAAGGGGCACGAATCAGCCCCAGCATTTT.

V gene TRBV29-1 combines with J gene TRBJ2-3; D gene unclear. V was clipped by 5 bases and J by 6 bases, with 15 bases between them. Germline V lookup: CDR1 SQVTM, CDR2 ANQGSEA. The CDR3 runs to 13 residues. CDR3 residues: CSVIAFGLDTQYF. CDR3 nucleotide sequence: TGCAGCGTTATCGCATTCGGATTGGATACGCAGTATTTT.

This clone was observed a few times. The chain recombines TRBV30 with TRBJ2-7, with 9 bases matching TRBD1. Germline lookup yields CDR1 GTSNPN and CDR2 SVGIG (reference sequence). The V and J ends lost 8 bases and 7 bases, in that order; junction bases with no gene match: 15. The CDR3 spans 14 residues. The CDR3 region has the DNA TGTGCCAGTGACCGGGACAGGGTTTTGCTTGAGCAGTACTTC. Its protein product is CASDRDRVLLEQYF.

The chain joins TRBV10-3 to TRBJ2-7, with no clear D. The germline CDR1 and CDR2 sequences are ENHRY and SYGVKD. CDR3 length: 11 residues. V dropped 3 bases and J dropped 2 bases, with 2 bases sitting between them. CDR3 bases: TGTGCCATCAGTGACGCCTACGAGCAGTACTTC. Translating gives CAISDAYEQYF.

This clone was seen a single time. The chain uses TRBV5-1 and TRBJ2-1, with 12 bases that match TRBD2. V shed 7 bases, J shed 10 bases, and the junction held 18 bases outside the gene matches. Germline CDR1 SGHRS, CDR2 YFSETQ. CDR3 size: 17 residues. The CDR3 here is CASFRETSGSFRGEQFF. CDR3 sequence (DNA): TGCGCCAGCTTCAGGGAGACTAGCGGGAGTTTTCGGGGAGAGCAGTTCTTC. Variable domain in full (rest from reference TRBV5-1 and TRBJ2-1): KAGVTQTPRYLIKTRGQQVTLSCSPISGHRSVSWYQQTPGQGLQFLFEYFSETQRNKGNFPGRFSGRQFSNSRSEMNVSTLELGDSALYLCASFRETSGSFRGEQFFGPGTRLTVL.

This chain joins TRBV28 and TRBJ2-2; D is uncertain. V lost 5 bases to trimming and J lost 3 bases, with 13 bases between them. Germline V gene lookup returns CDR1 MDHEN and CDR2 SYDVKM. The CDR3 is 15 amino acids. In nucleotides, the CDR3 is TGTGCCAGCAGTGTTATCACCTTTCACACCGGGGAGCTGTTTTTT. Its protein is CASSVITFHTGELFF.

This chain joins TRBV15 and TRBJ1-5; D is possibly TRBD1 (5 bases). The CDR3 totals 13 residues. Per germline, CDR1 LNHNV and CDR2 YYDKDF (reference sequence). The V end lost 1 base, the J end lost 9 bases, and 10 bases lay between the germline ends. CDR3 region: CATSRVSGAPQHF. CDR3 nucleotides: TGTGCCACCAGCAGAGTCTCTGGGGCGCCCCAGCATTTT.

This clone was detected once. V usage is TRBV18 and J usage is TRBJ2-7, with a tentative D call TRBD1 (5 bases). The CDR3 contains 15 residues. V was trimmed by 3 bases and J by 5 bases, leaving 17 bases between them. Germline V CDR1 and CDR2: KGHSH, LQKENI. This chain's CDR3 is CASSPVAGQIDEQYF. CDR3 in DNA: TGTGCCAGCTCACCCGTGGCAGGGCAAATTGACGAGCAGTACTTC.

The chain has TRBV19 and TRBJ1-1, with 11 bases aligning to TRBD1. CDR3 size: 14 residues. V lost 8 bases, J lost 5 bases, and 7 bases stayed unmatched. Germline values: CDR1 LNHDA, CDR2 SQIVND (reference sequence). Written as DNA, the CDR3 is TGTGCCAGTCCGGGACAGGGGGTACGAACTGAAGCTTTCTTT. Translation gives CASPGQGVRTEAFF. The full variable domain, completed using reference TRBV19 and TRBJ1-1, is DGGITQSPKYLFRKEGQNVTLSCEQNLNHDAMYWYRQDPGQGLRLIYYSQIVNDFQKGDIAEGYSVSREKKESFPLTVTSAQKNPTAFYLCASPGQGVRTEAFFGQGTRLTVV.

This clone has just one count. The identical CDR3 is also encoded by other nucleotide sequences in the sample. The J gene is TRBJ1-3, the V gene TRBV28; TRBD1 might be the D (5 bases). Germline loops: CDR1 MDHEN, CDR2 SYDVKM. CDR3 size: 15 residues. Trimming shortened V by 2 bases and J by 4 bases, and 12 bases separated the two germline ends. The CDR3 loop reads CASSLGRDPGNTIYF. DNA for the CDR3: TGTGCCAGCAGTTTAGGCAGGGACCCCGGAAACACCATATATTTT.

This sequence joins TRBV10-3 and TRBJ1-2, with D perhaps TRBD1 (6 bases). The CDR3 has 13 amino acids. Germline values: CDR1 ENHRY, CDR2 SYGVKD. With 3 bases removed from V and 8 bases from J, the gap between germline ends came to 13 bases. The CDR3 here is CAISDTGSGGYTF. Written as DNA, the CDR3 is TGTGCCATCAGTGATACAGGGTCTGGAGGCTACACCTTC.

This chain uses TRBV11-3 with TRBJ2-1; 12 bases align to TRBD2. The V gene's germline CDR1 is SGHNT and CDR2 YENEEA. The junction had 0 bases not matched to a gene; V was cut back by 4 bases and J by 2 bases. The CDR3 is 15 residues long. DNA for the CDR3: TGTGCCAGCAGCTCTAGCGGGGGGGCCTACAATGAGCAGTTCTTC. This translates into CASSSSGGAYNEQFF.